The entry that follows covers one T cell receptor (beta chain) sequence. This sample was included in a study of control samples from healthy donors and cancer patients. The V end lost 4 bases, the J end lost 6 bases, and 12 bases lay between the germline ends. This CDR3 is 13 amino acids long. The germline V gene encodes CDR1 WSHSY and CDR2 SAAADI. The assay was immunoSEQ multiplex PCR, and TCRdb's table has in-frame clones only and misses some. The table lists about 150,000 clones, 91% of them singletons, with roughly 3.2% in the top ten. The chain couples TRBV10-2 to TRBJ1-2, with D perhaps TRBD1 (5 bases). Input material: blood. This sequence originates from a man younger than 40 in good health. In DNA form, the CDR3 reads TGCGCCAGCAGTGCGGGTGGGGGTGATGGCTACACCTTC. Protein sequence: CASSAGGGDGYTF.